The entry that follows covers one T cell receptor beta chain sequence. The data are from a study of T cell changes during pregnancy in multiple sclerosis. This CDR3 has 15 amino acids. CDR1 SGHVS and CDR2 FQNEAQ come from the germline V gene. V lost 5 bases to trimming and J lost 3 bases; unmatched junction nucleotides: 10. The data were produced by immunoSEQ multiplex PCR, yet TCRdb's version contains in-frame clones alone and is incomplete. The table lists over 50,000 clones, around 92% of them singletons. The chain uses TRBV7-8 and TRBJ2-7, with 7 nucleotides matching TRBD1. This receptor was obtained from a female donor with multiple sclerosis, enrolled in a pregnancy study. The sample here was CD4+ T cells from peripheral blood mononuclear cells, taken after pregnancy. CDR3 sequence: CASSHLTGTVYEQYF. CDR3 in DNA: TGTGCCAGCAGCCACTTGACCGGGACAGTCTACGAGCAGTACTTC.